The clone carrying this TCR beta chain was recorded only once. The CDR3 runs to 18 residues. V was clipped by 7 bases and J by 6 bases, with 30 bases between them. From germline, CDR1 is MDHEN and CDR2 SYDVKM. The sample comes from a study of T cell responses to AZD1222 COVID-19 vaccine. Here immunoSEQ multiplex PCR was the method, and the copy in TCRdb shows in-frame clones only, minus some. The data contain 180,000 or so clones, about 93% of them seen just once; the ten biggest clones take up approximately 0.6%. This sequence joins TRBV28 and TRBJ1-2; no reliable D call. The sequencing here drew on peripheral blood, taken on day 0 of AZD1222 vaccination. The clonotype comes from an adult in good health. CDR3 sequence (DNA): TGTGCCAGCACTGCACTGGGAGGGTTCGGTTCTTTGACTGATGGCTACACCTTC. Translating gives CASTALGGFGSLTDGYTF.